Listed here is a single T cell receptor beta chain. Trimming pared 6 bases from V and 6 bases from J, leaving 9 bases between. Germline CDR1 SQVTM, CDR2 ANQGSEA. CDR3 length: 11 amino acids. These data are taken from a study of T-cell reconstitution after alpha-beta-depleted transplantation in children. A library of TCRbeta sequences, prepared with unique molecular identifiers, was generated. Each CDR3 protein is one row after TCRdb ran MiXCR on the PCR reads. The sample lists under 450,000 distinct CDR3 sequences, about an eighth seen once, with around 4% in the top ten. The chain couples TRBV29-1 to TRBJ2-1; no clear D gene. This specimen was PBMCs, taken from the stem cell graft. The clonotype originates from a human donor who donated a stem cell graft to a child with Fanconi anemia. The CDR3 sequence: CSVMGFNEQFF. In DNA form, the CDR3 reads TGCAGCGTGATGGGGTTCAATGAGCAGTTCTTC.